The clone carrying this T cell receptor (beta chain) was observed at least ten times. Its antigen remains unknown. TCRdb fed the RT-PCR reads into MiXCR, producing one record per CDR3 protein. The sample holds around 530,000 distinct CDR3 sequences, more than 15% seen once. The record originates from a study of response to subunit inactivated influenza vaccine. Study-level points and caveats: Researchers suggested that each seasonal influenza vaccination recruits few new T cells.

The germline gives CDR1 MGHRA, CDR2 YSYEKL. Trimming at V came to 0 bases and at J to 6 bases, leaving 8 bases not matched to a gene. The CDR3 covers 16 residues. Sequences were derived from CD4+ T cells sorted from PBMCs, sampled around 25 months after vaccination. J is TRBJ2-7 and V is TRBV4-1; 10 bases are a match to TRBD1. This clonotype was sampled from a man in his fifties or sixties who received an inactivated influenza vaccine. CDR3: CASSQDGGTGVSEQYF. CDR3 nucleotides: TGCGCCAGCAGCCAAGATGGAGGGACAGGGGTGAGCGAGCAGTACTTC.